The rows below give T cell receptor beta chains drawn from one sample of a study of cytomegalovirus exposure and HLA in healthy donors. Measured with immunoSEQ multiplex PCR; TCRdb has only the in-frame clones, and not every one. Here the sample spans some 130,000 clones, approximately 81% being singletons. The material sequenced was PBMCs. All receptors come from a male donor in good health and CMV-seronegative. Both conserved end residues are part of each CDR3.

j_call v_call cdr3_aa
TRBJ1-3 TRBV7-2 CASSPRGGDHWMSYF
TRBJ2-7 TRBV5-1 CASSPGQGLHEQYF
TRBJ1-5 TRBV18 CASSPGQGRNQPQHF
TRBJ1-5 TRBV5-1 CASSLTGPSNQPQHF
TRBJ2-7 TRBV11-2 CASSLVVRGYEQYF
TRBJ1-6 TRBV28 CASSITGPSYNSPLHF
TRBJ2-2 TRBV7-8 CASSFSSARNTGELFF
TRBJ1-2 TRBV7-2 CASSFAGTAANYGYTF
TRBJ2-1 TRBV7-9 CASSYTLRLAVNNEQFF
TRBJ2-5 TRBV11-2 CASSLGQGGTQYF
TRBJ2-6 TRBV7-9 CASSFIRPSDSGANVLTF
TRBJ2-5 TRBV19 CASSSGLAGVSLQETQYF
TRBJ2-7 TRBV10-3 CAISGTSGRAGEQYF
TRBJ2-7 TRBV4-1 CASSQGGLDGEQYF
TRBJ2-4 TRBV14 CASSLGQGGQNIQYF
TRBJ1-3 TRBV6-5 CASRGRGQVGNTIYF
TRBJ1-5 TRBV28 CASMGGGHQPQHF
TRBJ2-5 TRBV10-1 CASSEDRKKKQETQYF
TRBJ2-4 TRBV19 CASSIAGRGAKNIQYF
TRBJ1-5 TRBV7-2 CASSLEAWTGWSSNQPQHF
TRBJ2-1 TRBV5-1 CASSSGGGLGNEQFF
TRBJ2-5 TRBV30 CAWSVKWSQETQYF
TRBJ1-2 TRBV27 CASSLSGNYGYTF
TRBJ2-7 TRBV6-5 CASSYRGGSLYEQYF
TRBJ2-6 TRBV18 CASSPRQASGANVLTF
TRBJ1-2 TRBV28 CASSSSPSTVDGYTF
TRBJ1-2 TRBV5-6 CASSPVVLDYGYTF
TRBJ2-3 TRBV10-3 CAISEFGGLTDTQYF
TRBJ2-7 TRBV11-1 CASSTGGTPYEQYF
TRBJ2-2 TRBV5-1 CASSWGQVNTGELFF
TRBJ1-4 TRBV9 CASSSRTDEKLFF
TRBJ2-1 TRBV2 CASRAGLASYNEQFF
TRBJ2-5 TRBV5-1 CASSPGQTSREETQYF
TRBJ2-5 TRBV18 CASSPPLQGETQYF
. TRBV7-2 CASRPGRAGGVYEQYF
TRBJ2-7 TRBV28 CASSFRSGGYPYEQYF
TRBJ1-5 TRBV11-2 CASSLNRNQPQHF
TRBJ1-2 TRBV7-6 CASSLGLGGLYGYTF
TRBJ2-7 TRBV27 CASSLSGETVTYKQYF
TRBJ1-1 TRBV27 CASSFSGTANTEAFF
TRBJ1-2 TRBV4-3 CASSQGGRAGGYTF
TRBJ2-7 TRBV18 CASSPDRGTTEQYF